The 7 T cell receptor beta chains reported below all come from one sample, sequenced in a study of blood T cell repertoires in COVID-19. Clones were sequenced by immunoSEQ multiplex PCR, and TCRdb holds only the in-frame ones, with some missing. Of about 220,000 clones in the sample, about 81% were seen once. Sequenced sample: peripheral blood. Every receptor here comes from a woman in her 70s with COVID-19, enrolled during active disease.

This clone has just a few counts. The V and J genes are TRBV14 and TRBJ2-5; the D gene is possibly TRBD2 (6 bases). The length of the CDR3 is 15 residues. The V gene's germline CDR1 is SGHDN and CDR2 FVKESK. Deletions cut 1 base from V and 7 bases from J, with 16 bases between. The CDR3 DNA reads as TGTGCCAGCAGCCAAGTTGGAGGGAAGTTTGGGACCCAGTACTTC. It translates to CASSQVGGKFGTQYF. The full variable domain, completed using reference TRBV14 and TRBJ2-5, is EAGVTQFPSHSVIEKGQTVTLRCDPISGHDNLYWYRRVMGKEIKFLLHFVKESKQDESGMPNNRFLAERTGGTYSTLKVQPAELEDSGVYFCASSQVGGKFGTQYFGPGTRLLVL.

The CDR3 nucleotides are TGTGCCACCCGACAGACCTCTGGAAACACCATATATTTT. This codes for CATRQTSGNTIYF. The rearrangement uses TRBV28 and TRBJ1-3; tentatively, D is TRBD1 (5 bases). Deletions cut 10 bases from V and 0 bases from J, with 10 bases between. Looked up from germline, CDR1 is MDHEN and CDR2 is SYDVKM. The CDR3 is made up of 13 amino acids.

This chain joins TRBV19 and TRBJ1-6, with a weak D call TRBD1 (6 bases). Germline V gene data show CDR1 as LNHDA and CDR2 as SQIVND (reference sequence). V was cut by 8 bases and J by 7 bases, with 15 bases left in between. The CDR3 totals 14 residues. The CDR3 reads CASRPGHPNSPLHF. The CDR3 DNA sequence: TGTGCCAGTCGGCCGGGACATCCCAATTCACCCCTCCACTTT.

This clone was seen more than once but under ten times. The chain recombines TRBV5-1 with TRBJ2-7, with D possibly matching TRBD1 (8 bases). The CDR3 loop spans 15 amino acids. CDR1 SGHRS and CDR2 YFSETQ come from the germline V gene. V was shortened by 3 bases and J by 3 bases, with 16 bases between the two germline ends. The CDR3 DNA reads TGCGCCAGCAGCTCGGGAGGACAGGGTAACTACGAGCAGTACTTC. It specifies CASSSGGQGNYEQYF. Full variable domain (missing parts from reference TRBV5-1 and TRBJ2-7): KAGVTQTPRYLIKTRGQQVTLSCSPISGHRSVSWYQQTPGQGLQFLFEYFSETQRNKGNFPGRFSGRQFSNSRSEMNVSTLELGDSALYLCASSSGGQGNYEQYFGPGTRLTVT.

The chain joins TRBV7-2 to TRBJ2-7, with TRBD1 identical over 10 bases. Trimming at V came to 1 base and at J to 7 bases, leaving 7 bases not matched to a gene. Germline CDR1 reads SGHTA; CDR2 reads FQGNSA. This CDR3 has 15 amino acids. The CDR3 sequence: CASSLVGTGEQEQYF. The CDR3 bases are TGTGCCAGCAGCTTAGTAGGGACAGGGGAACAGGAGCAGTACTTC.

This chain connects TRBV28 to TRBJ1-2; 9 nucleotides align to TRBD1. The V and J ends lost 4 bases and 1 base, in that order; junction bases with no gene match: 4. The CDR3 runs 15 residues. Germline lookup yields CDR1 MDHEN and CDR2 SYDVKM. The CDR3 DNA reads TGTGCCAGCAGTTCGACAGGGGGTTTTAACTATGGCTACACCTTC. Its translation: CASSSTGGFNYGYTF.

This chain links TRBV12-3 or TRBV12-4 with TRBJ1-2, with D possibly matching TRBD1 (5 bases). The CDR3 covers 13 residues. Trimming cost V 5 bases and J 6 bases, with 13 bases left between them. The CDR3, as DNA: TGTGCCAGCAGTCAAAGGGTAGGGGATGGCTACACCTTC. Translated: CASSQRVGDGYTF.